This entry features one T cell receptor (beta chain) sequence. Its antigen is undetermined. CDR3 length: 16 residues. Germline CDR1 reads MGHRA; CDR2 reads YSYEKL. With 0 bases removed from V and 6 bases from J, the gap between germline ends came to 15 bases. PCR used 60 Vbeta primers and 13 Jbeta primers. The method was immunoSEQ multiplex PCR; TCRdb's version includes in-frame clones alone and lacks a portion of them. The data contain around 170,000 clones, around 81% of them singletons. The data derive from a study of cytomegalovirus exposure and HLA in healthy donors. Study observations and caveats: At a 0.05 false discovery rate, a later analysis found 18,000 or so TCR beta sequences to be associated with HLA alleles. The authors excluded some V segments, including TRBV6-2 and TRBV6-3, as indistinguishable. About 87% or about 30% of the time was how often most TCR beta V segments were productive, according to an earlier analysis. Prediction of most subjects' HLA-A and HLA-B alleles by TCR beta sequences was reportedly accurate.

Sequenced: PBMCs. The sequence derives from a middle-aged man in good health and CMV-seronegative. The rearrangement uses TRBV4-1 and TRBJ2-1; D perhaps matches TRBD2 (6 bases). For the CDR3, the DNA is TGCGCCAGCAGCCAAGAAGGGACTTTTGGCCCCAATGAGCAGTTCTTC. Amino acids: CASSQEGTFGPNEQFF.